The clone carrying this T cell receptor (beta chain) was counted a few times. The CDR3 is 17 residues long. Germline values: CDR1 SQVTM, CDR2 ANQGSEA. The J segment lost 0 bases and the V segment lost 4 bases, leaving 12 bases of the junction unmatched. A TCRbeta library incorporating unique molecular identifiers was prepared. TCRdb itself ran the PCR reads through MiXCR, one entry per CDR3 protein. The table has more than 250,000 distinct CDR3 sequences, about a tenth seen once. The data were taken from a study of T-cell reconstitution after alpha-beta-depleted transplantation in children. The V gene is TRBV29-1, the J gene TRBJ1-2; 9 bases fit TRBD1. The TCR originated in a human donor who donated a stem cell graft to a child with SCID. The sequencing used PBMCs from the stem cell graft donor, collected from the stem cell graft. The CDR3 region has the DNA TGCAGCGTTGTAGATCGGGACAGGGAGCCCCCTAACTATGGCTACACCTTC. As protein: CSVVDRDREPPNYGYTF.